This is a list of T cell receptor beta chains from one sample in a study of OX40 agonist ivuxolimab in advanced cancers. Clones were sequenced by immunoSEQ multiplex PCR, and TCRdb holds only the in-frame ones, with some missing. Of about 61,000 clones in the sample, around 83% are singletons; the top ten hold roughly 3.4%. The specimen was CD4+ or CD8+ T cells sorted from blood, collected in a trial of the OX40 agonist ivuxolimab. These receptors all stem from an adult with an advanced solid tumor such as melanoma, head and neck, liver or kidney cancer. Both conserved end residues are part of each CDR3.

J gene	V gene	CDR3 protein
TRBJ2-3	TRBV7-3	CASSRTGTDTQYF
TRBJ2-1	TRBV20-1	CSAGPRNEQFF
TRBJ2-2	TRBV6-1	CASQGLAFGGELFF
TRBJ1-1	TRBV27	CASSQERGRKGFF
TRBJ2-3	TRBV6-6	CASSYSSGPDTQYF
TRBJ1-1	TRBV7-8	CASRLGVSNTEAFF
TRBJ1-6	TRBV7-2	CASSLGQGGTNSPLHF
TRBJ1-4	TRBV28	CASSPGADFNEKLFF
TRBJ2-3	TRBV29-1	CSGGLAGASDTQYF
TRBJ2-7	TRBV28	CASTKSTGEQYF
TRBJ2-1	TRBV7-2	CASSSDRGNEQFF
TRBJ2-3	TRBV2	CASSFISGGANTQYF
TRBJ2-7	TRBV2	CAIEKGYPYEQYF
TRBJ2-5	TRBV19	CASSIFHRETQYF
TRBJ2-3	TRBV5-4	CASSSRGGAADTQYF
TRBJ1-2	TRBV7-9	CASSPVAGTTNYGYTF
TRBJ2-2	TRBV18	CASSRGETNTGELFF
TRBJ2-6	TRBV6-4	CASSEGSGANVLTF